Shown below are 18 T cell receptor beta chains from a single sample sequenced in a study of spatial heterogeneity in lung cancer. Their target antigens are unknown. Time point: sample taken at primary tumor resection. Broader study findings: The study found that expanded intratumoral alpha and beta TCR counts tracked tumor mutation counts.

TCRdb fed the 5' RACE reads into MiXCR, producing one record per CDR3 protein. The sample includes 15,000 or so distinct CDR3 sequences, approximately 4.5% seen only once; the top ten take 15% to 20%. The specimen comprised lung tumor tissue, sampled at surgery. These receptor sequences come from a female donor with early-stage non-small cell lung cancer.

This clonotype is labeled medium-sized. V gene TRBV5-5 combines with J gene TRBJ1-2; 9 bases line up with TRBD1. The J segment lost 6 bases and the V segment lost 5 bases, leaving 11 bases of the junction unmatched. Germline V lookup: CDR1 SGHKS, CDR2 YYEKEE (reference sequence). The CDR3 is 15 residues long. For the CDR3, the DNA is TGTGCCAGCAGACTGGGGACAGGGCGTGTTAATGGCTACACCTTC. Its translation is CASRLGTGRVNGYTF.

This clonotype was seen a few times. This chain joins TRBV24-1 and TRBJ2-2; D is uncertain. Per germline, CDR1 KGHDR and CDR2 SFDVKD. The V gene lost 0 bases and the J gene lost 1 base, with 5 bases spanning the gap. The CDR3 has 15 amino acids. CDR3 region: CATSDLRQNTGELFF. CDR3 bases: TGTGCCACCAGTGATTTGAGGCAGAACACCGGGGAGCTGTTTTTT.

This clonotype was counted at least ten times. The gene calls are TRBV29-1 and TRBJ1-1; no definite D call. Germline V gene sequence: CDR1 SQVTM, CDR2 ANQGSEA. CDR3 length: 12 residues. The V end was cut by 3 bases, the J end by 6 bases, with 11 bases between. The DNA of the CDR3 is TGCAGCGTTGATTATTTAAGCGCTGAAGCTTTCTTT. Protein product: CSVDYLSAEAFF.

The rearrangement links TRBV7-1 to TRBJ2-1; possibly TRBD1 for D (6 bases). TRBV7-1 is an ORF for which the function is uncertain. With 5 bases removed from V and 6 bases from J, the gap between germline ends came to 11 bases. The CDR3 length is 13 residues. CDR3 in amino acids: CASSPGQINEQFF. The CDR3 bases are TGTGCCAGCAGCCCAGGACAGATCAATGAGCAGTTCTTC.

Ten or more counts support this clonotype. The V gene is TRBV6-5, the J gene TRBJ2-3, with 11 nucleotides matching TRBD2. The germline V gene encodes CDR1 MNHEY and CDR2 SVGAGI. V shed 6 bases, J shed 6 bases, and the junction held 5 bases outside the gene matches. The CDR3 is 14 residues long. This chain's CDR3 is CASSLSGGADTQYF. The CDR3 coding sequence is TGTGCCAGCAGCCTTAGCGGGGGGGCCGATACGCAGTATTTT.

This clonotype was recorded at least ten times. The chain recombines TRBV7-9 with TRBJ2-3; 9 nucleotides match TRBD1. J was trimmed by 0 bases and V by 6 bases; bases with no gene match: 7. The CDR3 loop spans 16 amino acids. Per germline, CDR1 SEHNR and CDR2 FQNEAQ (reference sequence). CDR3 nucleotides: TGTGCCAGCAGAAGACAGGGGGGCTCTAGCACAGATACGCAGTATTTT. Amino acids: CASRRQGGSSTDTQYF. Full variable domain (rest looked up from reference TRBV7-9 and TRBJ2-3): DTGVSQNPRHKITKRGQNVTFRCDPISEHNRLYWYRQTLGQGPEFLTYFQNEAQLEKSRLLSDRFSAERPKGSFSTLEIQRTEQGDSAMYLCASRRQGGSSTDTQYFGPGTRLTVL.

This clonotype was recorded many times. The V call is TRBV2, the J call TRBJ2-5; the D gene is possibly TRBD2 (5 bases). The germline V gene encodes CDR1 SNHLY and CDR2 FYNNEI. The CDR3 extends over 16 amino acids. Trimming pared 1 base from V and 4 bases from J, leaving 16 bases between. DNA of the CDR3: TGTGCCAGCAGTGAAGAGGAGGAGCTAGCAACAGAGACCCAGTACTTC. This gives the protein CASSEEEELATETQYF.

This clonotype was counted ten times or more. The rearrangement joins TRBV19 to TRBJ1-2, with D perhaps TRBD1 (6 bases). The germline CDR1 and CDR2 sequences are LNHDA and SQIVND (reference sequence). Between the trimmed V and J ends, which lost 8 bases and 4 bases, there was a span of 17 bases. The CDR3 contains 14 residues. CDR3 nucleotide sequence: TGTGCCAGTCGATCGCCGGGGGGCTCCTATGGCTACACCTTC. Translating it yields CASRSPGGSYGYTF.

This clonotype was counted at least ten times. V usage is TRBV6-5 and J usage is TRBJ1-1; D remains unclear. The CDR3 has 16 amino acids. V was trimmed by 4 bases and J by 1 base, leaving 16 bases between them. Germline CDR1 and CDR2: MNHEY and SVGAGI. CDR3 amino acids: CASSFRNTLGNTEAFF. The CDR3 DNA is TGTGCCAGCAGTTTCCGAAATACCCTGGGGAACACTGAAGCTTTCTTT.

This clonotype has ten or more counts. CDR3 bases: TGTGCCAGCAGCGGCGGACCCGTGGATACGCAGTATTTT. It is translated as CASSGGPVDTQYF. The rearrangement joins TRBV9 to TRBJ2-3; no reliable D call. Trimming shortened V by 3 bases and J by 6 bases, and 11 bases separated the two germline ends. Looked up from germline, CDR1 is SGDLS and CDR2 is YYNGEE. The CDR3 is 13 residues long.

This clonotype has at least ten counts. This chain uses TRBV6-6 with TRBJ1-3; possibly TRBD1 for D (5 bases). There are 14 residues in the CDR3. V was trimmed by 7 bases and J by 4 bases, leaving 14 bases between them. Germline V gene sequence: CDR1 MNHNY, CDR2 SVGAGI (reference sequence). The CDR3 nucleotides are TGTGCCAGCAAGGGAGGAGGGGCCGGAAACACCATATATTTT. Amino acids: CASKGGGAGNTIYF.

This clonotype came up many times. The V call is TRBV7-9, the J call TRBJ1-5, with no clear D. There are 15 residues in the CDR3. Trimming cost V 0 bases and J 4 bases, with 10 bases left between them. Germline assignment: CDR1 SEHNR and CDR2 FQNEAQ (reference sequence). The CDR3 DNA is TGTGCCAGCAGCTTAGCCGGGAGTAGGAATCAGCCCCAGCATTTT. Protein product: CASSLAGSRNQPQHF.

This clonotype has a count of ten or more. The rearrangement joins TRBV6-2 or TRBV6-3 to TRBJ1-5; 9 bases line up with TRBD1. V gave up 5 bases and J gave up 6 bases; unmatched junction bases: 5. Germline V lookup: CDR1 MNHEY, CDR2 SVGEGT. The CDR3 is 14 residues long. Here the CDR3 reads CASSRQGVGQPQHF. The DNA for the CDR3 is TGTGCCAGCAGTAGACAGGGGGTTGGTCAGCCCCAGCATTTT.

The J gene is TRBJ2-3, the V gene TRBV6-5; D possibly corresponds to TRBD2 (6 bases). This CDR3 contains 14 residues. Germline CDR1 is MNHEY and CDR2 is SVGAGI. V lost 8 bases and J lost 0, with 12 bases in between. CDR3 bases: TGTGCCAGCTGGGGCGGGATGAGCACAGATACGCAGTATTTT. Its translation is CASWGGMSTDTQYF.

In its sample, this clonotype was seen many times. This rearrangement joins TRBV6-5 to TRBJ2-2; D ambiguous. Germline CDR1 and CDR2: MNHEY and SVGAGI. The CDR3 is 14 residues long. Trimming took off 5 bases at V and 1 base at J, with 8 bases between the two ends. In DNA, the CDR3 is TGTGCCAGCAGTGGGATCAGGAACACCGGGGAGCTGTTTTTT. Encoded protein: CASSGIRNTGELFF.

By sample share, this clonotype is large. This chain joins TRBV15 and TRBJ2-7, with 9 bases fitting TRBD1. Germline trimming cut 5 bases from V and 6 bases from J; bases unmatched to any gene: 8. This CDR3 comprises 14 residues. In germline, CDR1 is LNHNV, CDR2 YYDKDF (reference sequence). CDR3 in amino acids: CATSPGTGLAEQYF. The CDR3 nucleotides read TGTGCCACCAGCCCCGGGACAGGGCTTGCCGAGCAGTACTTC.

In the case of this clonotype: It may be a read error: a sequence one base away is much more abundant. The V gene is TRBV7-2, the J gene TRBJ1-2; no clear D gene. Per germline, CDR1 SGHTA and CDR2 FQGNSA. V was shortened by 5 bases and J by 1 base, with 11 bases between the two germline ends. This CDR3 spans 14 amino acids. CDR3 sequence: CASSPVTLNYGYTF. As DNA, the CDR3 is TGTGCCAGCAGCCCAGTGACCCTTAACTATGGCTACACCTTC.

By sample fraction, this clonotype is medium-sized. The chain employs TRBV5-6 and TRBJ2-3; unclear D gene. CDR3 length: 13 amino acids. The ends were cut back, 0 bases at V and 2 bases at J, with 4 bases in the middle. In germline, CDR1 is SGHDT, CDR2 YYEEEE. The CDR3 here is CASSLGYTDTQYF. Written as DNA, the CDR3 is TGTGCCAGCAGCTTGGGCTACACAGATACGCAGTATTTT.